This T cell receptor beta chain was sequenced during a study of T cells in Graves' hyperthyroidism and ophthalmopathy. Germline assignment: CDR1 SNHLY and CDR2 FYNNEI. The CDR3 length is 14 residues. The V end lost 6 bases, the J end lost 5 bases, and 17 bases lay between the germline ends. Amplified regions were TCR beta CDR3 sequences from RNA transcripts. A set of HTBI primers served as the primers for a first-round RT-PCR of the TCR CDR3. MiXCR was run by TCRdb on the multiplex PCR reads, yielding one entry per CDR3 protein. Of around 450,000 distinct CDR3 sequences listed, approximately 14% were seen once; the top ten hold roughly 7.7%. This clonotype was seen at least ten times. The target antigen is unknown. Diagnosis of hyperthyroidism was new in patients aged 18 to 65, and its duration was under 2 months. Exclusion of patients followed from uncontrolled infection, other autoimmune disease, pregnancy or lactation.

Overall study findings and caveats: Ophthalmopathy stood apart from stable hyperthyroidism in a 13 V-J model. Blood also carried most thyroid clonotypes expanded above 0.001.

The chain uses TRBV2 and TRBJ2-7; possibly TRBD2 for D (5 bases). Specimen: blood. This receptor was taken from a woman younger than 35 with Graves' hyperthyroidism. The CDR3 coding sequence is TGTGCCAGCAGGGCGAAGGAGGTTAGACACGAGCAGTACTTC. It yields the protein CASRAKEVRHEQYF.